Listed here are 32 T cell receptor beta chains from one sample, sequenced in a study of cytomegalovirus exposure and HLA in healthy donors. The primer mix had 60 Vbeta and 13 Jbeta primers. Sequenced by immunoSEQ multiplex PCR; TCRdb stores in-frame clones only, minus some. The data hold over 150,000 clones, with around 77% observed a single time. Sequenced material: PBMCs. The receptors were gathered from a woman aged 25 to 45 in good health and CMV-seronegative.

J is TRBJ2-5 and V is TRBV29-1; 8 bases align to TRBD2. This CDR3 has 13 amino acids. V lost 6 bases to trimming and J lost 3 bases; unmatched junction nucleotides: 6. The germline V gene encodes CDR1 SQVTM and CDR2 ANQGSEA. The CDR3 reads CSVETSGKETQYF. The CDR3 DNA reads TGCAGCGTGGAAACTAGCGGTAAAGAGACCCAGTACTTC.

The gene calls are TRBV7-9 and TRBJ1-2; weak D call: TRBD1 (5 bases). Trimming shortened V by 7 bases and J by 7 bases, and 25 bases separated the two germline ends. The germline V gene has CDR1 SEHNR and CDR2 FQNEAQ (reference sequence). This CDR3 contains 16 residues. The DNA for the CDR3 is TGTGCCAGCACCCAAAACCGCGGAGGGGATAAGGCTGGCTACACCTTC. Translating it yields CASTQNRGGDKAGYTF.

V usage is TRBV10-1 and J usage is TRBJ1-6; a possible D gene is TRBD1 (5 bases). The ends were cut back, 3 bases at V and 8 bases at J, with 14 bases in the middle. The germline CDR1 and CDR2 sequences are WNHNN and SYGVQD (reference sequence). This CDR3 has 15 amino acids. CDR3 amino acids: CASSEGAHPDSPLHF. For the CDR3, the DNA is TGCGCCAGCAGTGAAGGGGCTCACCCTGATTCACCCCTCCACTTT.

J is TRBJ2-7 and V is TRBV5-1; 11 positions agree with TRBD1. The CDR3 length is 15 residues. The V and J ends lost 3 bases and 5 bases, in that order; junction bases with no gene match: 7. Germline V CDR1 and CDR2: SGHRS, YFSETQ. CDR3 bases: TGCGCCAGCAGCTCACCGGGACAGGGGGTCCACGAGCAGTACTTC. Protein product: CASSSPGQGVHEQYF.

Regarding this clone: The germline gene is not matched at one end of the junction; a read error may be the cause. The CDR3 bases are TGTTCCAGCAGCTGGGCCGACAGGGAACTGTTTTTT. Translated, it gives CSSSWADRELFF. The V gene is TRBV7-9, the J gene TRBJ1-4; 7 bases map to TRBD1. The CDR3 is made up of 12 amino acids. CDR1 is SEHNR and CDR2 is FQNEAQ in the germline V gene (reference sequence). Together with reference TRBV7-9 and TRBJ1-4, the CDR3 gives the full variable domain: DTGVSQNPRHKITKRGQNVTFRCDPISEHNRLYWYRQTLGQGPEFLTYFQNEAQLEKSRLLSDRFSAERPKGSFSTLEIQRTEQGDSAMYLCSSSWADRELFFGSGTQLSVL.

The chain joins TRBV11-2 to TRBJ1-2; 9 bases line up with TRBD1. Germline CDR1 reads SGHAT; CDR2 reads FQNNGV. The trim removed 1 base at V and 7 bases at J, leaving 4 bases unmatched. The CDR3 spans 14 residues. CDR3 in DNA: TGTGCCAGCAGCTTAGGGGACAGGGTATTTGGCTACACCTTC. Translated, it gives CASSLGDRVFGYTF. The full variable domain, in which reference TRBV11-2 and TRBJ1-2 provide the parts outside the CDR3, is EAGVAQSPRYKIIEKRQSVAFWCNPISGHATLYWYQQILGQGPKLLIQFQNNGVVDDSQLPKDRFSAERLKGVDSTLKIQPAKLEDSAVYLCASSLGDRVFGYTFGSGTRLTVV.

The chain joins TRBV27 to TRBJ2-7, with D perhaps TRBD1 (7 bases). CDR1 is MNHEY and CDR2 is SMNVEV in the germline V gene (reference sequence). The V end lost 8 bases, the J end lost 3 bases, and 14 bases lay between the germline ends. This CDR3 region has 13 residues. The CDR3 is CASRPGGGYEQYF. The CDR3 DNA sequence: TGTGCCAGCCGTCCAGGGGGAGGCTACGAGCAGTACTTC.

V gene TRBV10-3 combines with J gene TRBJ1-4, with TRBD1 as a possible D gene (6 bases). Per germline, CDR1 ENHRY and CDR2 SYGVKD. The CDR3 extends over 16 amino acids. Between the trimmed V and J ends, which lost 4 bases and 7 bases, there was a span of 19 bases. CDR3 in amino acids: CAISAKRGGLSEKLFF. In nucleotides, the CDR3 is TGTGCCATCAGTGCAAAACGGGGGGGGCTAAGTGAAAAACTGTTTTTT.

This clone came up once. The rearrangement links TRBV11-2 to TRBJ1-5, with TRBD1 matching 7 bases. The CDR3 is 14 amino acids. The germline V gene has CDR1 SGHAT and CDR2 FQNNGV. J lost 5 bases, V lost 3 bases, and 4 bases had no gene match. CDR3 sequence reads: CASSFGGGDQPQHF. In nucleotides, the CDR3 is TGTGCCAGCAGCTTTGGAGGGGGCGATCAGCCCCAGCATTTT.

The rearrangement joins TRBV6-1 to TRBJ1-4; 7 positions agree with TRBD1. The ends lost 6 bases at V and 5 bases at J; junction bases unmatched: 9. In germline, CDR1 is MNHNS, CDR2 SASEGT. The CDR3 is 15 residues long. The CDR3 coding sequence is TGTGCCAGCAGGGACCGGGGACAGTCAAATGAAAAACTGTTTTTT. Its translation: CASRDRGQSNEKLFF.

This rearrangement joins TRBV30 to TRBJ2-5; a weak D match, TRBD2 (5 bases). The ends were cut back, 3 bases at V and 11 bases at J, with 19 bases in the middle. CDR1 and CDR2 (germline): GTSNPN, SVGIG (reference sequence). CDR3 length: 13 residues. The CDR3 loop is CAWSGVGRGEQYF. CDR3 in DNA: TGTGCCTGGAGCGGGGTAGGACGGGGTGAGCAGTACTTC.

The J gene is TRBJ1-2, the V gene TRBV2; D is undetermined. Germline-derived CDR1 and CDR2 are SNHLY and FYNNEI. V gave up 1 base and J gave up 8 bases, with 8 bases separating them. The CDR3 has 12 amino acids. The CDR3 DNA is TGTGCCAGCAGTGAAGTTCAGGTGGGCTACACCTTC. This gives the protein CASSEVQVGYTF.

The chain recombines TRBV28 with TRBJ2-1; 9 positions match TRBD2. Per germline, CDR1 MDHEN and CDR2 SYDVKM. CDR3 length equals 19 residues. J lost 7 bases, V lost 4 bases, and 20 bases had no gene match. The CDR3 loop reads CASSSFHARPGLALNEQFF. CDR3 DNA: TGTGCCAGCAGTTCCTTTCACGCCCGGCCGGGACTAGCCCTTAATGAGCAGTTCTTC.

This chain uses TRBV7-2 with TRBJ2-1; 8 bases match TRBD1. Germline V gene lookup returns CDR1 SGHTA and CDR2 FQGNSA. The CDR3 spans 17 residues. After removal of 4 bases from V and 5 bases from J, the junction contained 13 bases not matched to a gene. The CDR3 sequence is CASSWRRQGAGNNEQFF. CDR3 DNA sequence: TGTGCCAGCAGCTGGCGGCGGCAGGGGGCAGGTAACAATGAGCAGTTCTTC.

The rearrangement links TRBV5-1 to TRBJ2-7; 7 nucleotides line up with TRBD2. Germline assignment: CDR1 SGHRS and CDR2 YFSETQ. This CDR3 has 15 amino acids. V lost 0 bases, J lost 0 bases, and 3 bases stayed unmatched. CDR3: CASSLDAGVSYEQYF. The CDR3 DNA reads TGCGCCAGCAGCTTGGATGCGGGGGTCTCCTACGAGCAGTACTTC.

This rearrangement joins TRBV30 to TRBJ1-4; 8 bases are a match to TRBD1. Germline loops: CDR1 GTSNPN, CDR2 SVGIG (reference sequence). The CDR3 contains 14 residues. Trimming at V came to 5 bases and at J to 6 bases, leaving 8 bases not matched to a gene. This CDR3 is CAWGSGTGYEKLFF. CDR3 nucleotides: TGTGCCTGGGGGTCCGGGACAGGTTATGAAAAACTGTTTTTT.

This rearrangement joins TRBV28 to TRBJ1-1; D might be TRBD1 (5 bases). The CDR3 runs 11 residues. Germline CDR1 reads MDHEN; CDR2 reads SYDVKM. The V gene lost 6 bases and the J gene lost 10 bases, with 12 bases spanning the gap. CDR3 protein: CASSRTSGAFF. CDR3 DNA: TGTGCCAGCAGCCGGACATCGGGAGCTTTCTTT.

The chain couples TRBV14 to TRBJ2-2; no clear D. The V end was cut by 0 bases, the J end by 5 bases, with 22 bases between. This CDR3 spans 19 amino acids. Germline CDR1 and CDR2: SGHDN and FVKESK. The CDR3, as DNA: TGTGCCAGCAGCCAAGATCGTATGGCGGAGAGAGACGAGACCGGGGAGCTGTTTTTT. Translated: CASSQDRMAERDETGELFF.

The chain carries TRBV7-4 and TRBJ1-4; 7 bases agree with TRBD1. Germline CDR1 and CDR2: SGHVT and SQSDAQ. V shed 5 bases, J shed 3 bases, and the junction held 3 bases outside the gene matches. The CDR3 contains 14 residues. The CDR3 region is CASSRGQPNEKLFF. The CDR3 DNA reads as TGTGCCAGCAGCAGGGGACAGCCTAATGAAAAACTGTTTTTT.

The V gene is TRBV29-1, the J gene TRBJ1-1; 9 bases align to TRBD1. In germline, CDR1 is SQVTM, CDR2 ANQGSEA. Trimming cost V 6 bases and J 4 bases; bases outside gene matches: 9. The CDR3 consists of 14 residues. The CDR3 DNA is TGCAGCGTCCTCCGGGACAGGGTTATCACTGAAGCTTTCTTT. Its protein product is CSVLRDRVITEAFF.

This clone was counted once. V usage is TRBV7-8 and J usage is TRBJ2-1, with D perhaps matching TRBD1 (5 bases). This CDR3 has 13 amino acids. Trimming cost V 6 bases and J 4 bases, with 10 bases left between them. Germline assignment: CDR1 SGHVS and CDR2 FQNEAQ. The CDR3 DNA sequence: TGTGCCAGCAGGACAGACAAATACAATGAGCAGTTCTTC. Residues: CASRTDKYNEQFF. Full variable domain (outside the CDR3, taken from reference TRBV7-8 and TRBJ2-1): GAGVSQSPRYKVAKRGQDVALRCDPISGHVSLFWYQQALGQGPEFLTYFQNEAQLDKSGLPSDRFFAERPEGSVSTLKIQRTQQEDSAVYLCASRTDKYNEQFFGPGTRLTVL.

The chain recombines TRBV2 with TRBJ1-2; perhaps TRBD1 as D (5 bases). The V gene lost 6 bases and the J gene lost 4 bases, with 15 bases spanning the gap. The CDR3 sequence is 14 residues long. Germline V gives CDR1 SNHLY, CDR2 FYNNEI. The CDR3 DNA sequence: TGTGCCAGCAGCCCGGGGGAGGGGCTCTATGGCTACACCTTC. Translating it yields CASSPGEGLYGYTF.

The chain uses TRBV27 and TRBJ2-7; 8 nucleotides agree with TRBD1. The germline V gene has CDR1 MNHEY and CDR2 SMNVEV (reference sequence). CDR3 length equals 15 residues. Trimming took 2 bases from V and 1 from J; bases not matched to a gene: 4. CDR3 amino acids: CASSLDRGGSYEQYF. The CDR3 DNA is TGTGCCAGCAGTTTAGACAGGGGAGGTTCCTACGAGCAGTACTTC.

This sequence joins TRBV7-8 and TRBJ1-5; TRBD1 agrees at 7 bases. CDR3 length: 14 amino acids. The germline V gene has CDR1 SGHVS and CDR2 FQNEAQ. V lost 3 bases to trimming and J lost 4 bases; unmatched junction nucleotides: 3. The CDR3: CASSFVTGNQPQHF. CDR3 nucleotides: TGTGCCAGCAGCTTCGTGACAGGGAATCAGCCCCAGCATTTT. The full variable domain, with the rest looked up from reference TRBV7-8 and TRBJ1-5, is GAGVSQSPRYKVAKRGQDVALRCDPISGHVSLFWYQQALGQGPEFLTYFQNEAQLDKSGLPSDRFFAERPEGSVSTLKIQRTQQEDSAVYLCASSFVTGNQPQHFGDGTRLSIL.

V and J are TRBV20-1 and TRBJ1-1, with 8 bases fitting TRBD1. Looked up from germline, CDR1 is DFQATT and CDR2 is SNEGSKA (reference sequence). V dropped 5 bases and J dropped 7; count of bases not matched to a gene: 3. This CDR3 is 11 amino acids long. The CDR3 DNA reads as TGCAGTGCTCGGACAGGGTTTGAAGCTTTCTTT. Translated, it gives CSARTGFEAFF.

The chain couples TRBV27 to TRBJ1-1; D might be TRBD1 (5 bases). V lost 6 bases to trimming and J lost 1 base, with 9 bases between them. CDR1 and CDR2 (germline): MNHEY, SMNVEV (reference sequence). The CDR3 length is 13 residues. The CDR3 reads CASSWDSNTEAFF. CDR3 coding DNA: TGTGCCAGCAGCTGGGACTCGAACACTGAAGCTTTCTTT.

This clone was seen a handful of times. Mismatch with germline at one junction end may stem from a read error. V usage is TRBV7-9 and J usage is TRBJ1-4; D remains unclear. The CDR3 runs to 12 residues. Per germline, CDR1 SEHNR and CDR2 FQNEAQ (reference sequence). The CDR3 region is CSSSPGGEKLFF. The CDR3 nucleotides read TGTTCCAGCAGCCCTGGAGGTGAAAAACTGTTTTTT.

The chain links TRBV27 to TRBJ2-7, with 12 bases matching TRBD1. The CDR3 has 15 residues. Germline trimming cut 0 bases from V and 4 bases from J; bases unmatched to any gene: 1. Germline V gives CDR1 MNHEY, CDR2 SMNVEV (reference sequence). The CDR3 region has the DNA TGTGCCAGCAGTTTATCGGGACAGGGGGCTTACGAGCAGTACTTC. It codes for CASSLSGQGAYEQYF.

The chain recombines TRBV28 with TRBJ1-5, with D possibly matching TRBD1 (5 bases). CDR3 size: 15 residues. Trimming took off 2 bases at V and 3 bases at J, with 11 bases between the two ends. From germline, CDR1 is MDHEN and CDR2 SYDVKM. The CDR3 protein is CASSLIGGDNQPQHF. The CDR3 nucleotides read TGTGCCAGCAGTTTAATTGGAGGGGACAATCAGCCCCAGCATTTT.

J is TRBJ1-2 and V is TRBV19, with 12 bases matching TRBD1. The CDR3 runs to 16 residues. The V gene's germline CDR1 is LNHDA and CDR2 SQIVND (reference sequence). The V and J ends lost 3 bases and 8 bases, in that order; junction bases with no gene match: 10. The CDR3 DNA is TGTGCCAGTAGTATCCTCGATGGGACAGGGGGCGTCGGCTACACCTTC. Protein product: CASSILDGTGGVGYTF.

This clone turned up a few times. The chain combines TRBV27 with TRBJ1-5; 7 positions match TRBD1. The germline V gene encodes CDR1 MNHEY and CDR2 SMNVEV (reference sequence). CDR3 size: 14 residues. The ends lost 8 bases at V and 3 bases at J; junction bases unmatched: 7. CDR3 protein: CASAFTGDNQPQHF. In DNA, the CDR3 is TGTGCCAGCGCCTTTACAGGGGACAATCAGCCCCAGCATTTT.

The chain links TRBV30 to TRBJ1-1, with 7 bases matching TRBD1. Looked up from germline, CDR1 is GTSNPN and CDR2 is SVGIG (reference sequence). The CDR3 sequence is 20 residues long. Germline trimming cut 5 bases from V and 1 base from J; bases unmatched to any gene: 25. The CDR3: CAWEKGALRFEPLRNTEAFF. The CDR3, as DNA: TGTGCCTGGGAAAAGGGGGCGCTCCGATTTGAGCCATTGAGGAACACTGAAGCTTTCTTT. Complete variable domain (other parts from reference TRBV30 and TRBJ1-1): SQTIHQWPATLVQPVGSPLSLECTVEGTSNPNLYWYRQAAGRGLQLLFYSVGIGQISSEVPQNLSASRPQDRQFILSSKKLLLSDSGFYLCAWEKGALRFEPLRNTEAFFGQGTRLTVV.